Listed below are T cell receptor beta chains from one sample, sequenced in a study of blood T cell repertoires in COVID-19. The protocol was immunoSEQ multiplex PCR, while the TCRdb copy is restricted to in-frame clones and leaves out a portion. In the table there are about 90,000 clones, 72% of which are singletons. Sequencing was done on a sample of peripheral blood. These receptors all stem from a woman of 80 years or more with acute or convalescent COVID-19. Both conserved end residues are part of each CDR3. Fields, in order: V gene, J gene, D gene, clone size, CDR3 protein, CDR3 DNA. The D gene is left open where the match is weak. Not every row has a clone size; where given, it reads once, few, many or a size class.

TRBV7-2	TRBJ2-3	NA	NA	CASSGGTQNTQYF	TGTGCCAGCAGCGGAGGGACTCAAAATACGCAGTATTTT
TRBV15	TRBJ2-1	TRBD1	NA	CATSEQQGSSSYNEQFF	TGTGCCACCAGCGAACAACAGGGGTCGAGCTCCTACAATGAGCAGTTCTTC
TRBV9	TRBJ1-1	TRBD1	NA	CASSTDRLNTEAFF	TGTGCCAGCAGCACGGACAGGTTGAACACTGAAGCTTTCTTT
TRBV5-1	TRBJ1-1	NA	NA	CASSWGGQNTEAFF	TGCGCCAGCAGCTGGGGGGGACAGAACACTGAAGCTTTCTTT
TRBV28	TRBJ1-1	NA	NA	CASSLGGGNTEAFF	TGTGCCAGCAGTTTAGGGGGGGGGAACACTGAAGCTTTCTTT
TRBV5-1	TRBJ2-3	NA	NA	CASSPDSGDTQYF	TGCGCCAGCAGCCCAGATAGCGGTGATACGCAGTATTTT
TRBV5-1	TRBJ2-7	NA	NA	CASSLGGLPEQYF	TGCGCCAGCAGCTTGGGGGGGCTGCCCGAGCAGTACTTC
TRBV19	TRBJ2-2	TRBD1	NA	CATPRGQTNTGELFF	TGTGCCACCCCCAGGGGACAGACCAACACCGGGGAGCTGTTTTTT
TRBV30	TRBJ1-6	NA	NA	CAWRSDSYSPLHF	TGTGCCTGGAGGTCGGACAGTTATTCACCCCTCCACTTT
TRBV29-1	TRBJ1-1	TRBD1	few	CSGGTAGEAFF	TGCAGCGGAGGGACAGCAGGTGAAGCTTTCTTT
TRBV5-4	TRBJ2-7	NA	NA	CASSLGAGNEQYF	TGTGCCAGCAGCTTGGGGGCAGGGAACGAGCAGTACTTC
TRBV19	TRBJ1-5	TRBD1	NA	CASSIGTGRNQPQHF	TGTGCCAGTAGTATCGGGACAGGGAGGAATCAGCCCCAGCATTTT
TRBV12-3/TRBV12-4	TRBJ2-1	TRBD1	NA	CASSSDRDSEQFF	TGTGCCAGCAGTTCGGACAGGGATAGTGAGCAGTTCTTC
TRBV2	TRBJ1-4	TRBD1	NA	CASSGRQGYEKLFF	TGTGCCAGCAGTGGGCGACAGGGATATGAAAAACTGTTTTTT
TRBV23-1	TRBJ2-7	TRBD1	NA	CASSQGTGGLKYEQYF	TGCGCCAGCAGTCAGGGGACAGGAGGGTTGAAGTACGAGCAGTACTTC
TRBV7-9	TRBJ1-6	NA	NA	CASSLIDSPLHF	TGTGCCAGCAGCTTAATAGATTCACCCCTCCACTTT
TRBV7-2	TRBJ1-1	TRBD1	NA	CASTRTGAGGTTEAFF	TGTGCCAGCACCCGAACGGGGGCAGGGGGGACCACTGAAGCTTTCTTT
TRBV5-1	TRBJ1-1	TRBD1	NA	CASSRRTGARGNTEAFF	TGCGCCAGCAGCCGGAGGACAGGGGCAAGGGGGAACACTGAAGCTTTCTTT
TRBV9	TRBJ2-3	TRBD2	NA	CASSVGTSESADTQYF	TGTGCCAGCAGCGTTGGGACTAGTGAGTCAGCAGATACGCAGTATTTT
TRBV18	TRBJ2-5	TRBD1	once	CASSPPGTGEETQYF	TGTGCCAGCTCACCGCCAGGGACAGGGGAAGAGACCCAGTACTTC
TRBV7-3	TRBJ2-5	TRBD2	few	CASSWTSESWETQYF	TGTGCCAGCAGCTGGACTAGCGAGTCTTGGGAGACCCAGTACTTC
TRBV28	TRBJ2-7	TRBD1	NA	CASLTAGQGASEQYF	TGTGCCAGCTTAACCGCGGGACAGGGGGCGAGTGAGCAGTACTTC
TRBV19	TRBJ1-2	TRBD1	NA	CASSMGTGISYGYTF	TGTGCCAGTAGTATGGGGACAGGGATTTCCTATGGCTACACCTTC
TRBV7-9	TRBJ2-5	NA	NA	CASSLQGLETQYF	TGTGCCAGCAGCCTACAGGGTCTGGAGACCCAGTACTTC
TRBV11-2	TRBJ2-2	TRBD2	NA	CASSLWTSGDTGELFF	TGTGCCAGCAGCCTGTGGACTAGCGGGGACACCGGGGAGCTGTTTTTT
TRBV18	TRBJ2-6	NA	NA	CASSPLGVSGGANVLTF	TGTGCCAGCTCACCACTCGGGGTTTCCGGTGGGGCCAACGTCCTGACTTTC
TRBV30	TRBJ1-6	TRBD1	few	CAWSGQENSPLHF	TGTGCCTGGAGCGGACAGGAAAATTCACCCCTCCACTTT
TRBV7-6	TRBJ1-5	NA	NA	CASSPDRIGIGPQHF	TGTGCCAGCAGTCCCGACAGGATTGGGATAGGGCCCCAGCATTTT
TRBV30	TRBJ1-1	NA	NA	CAWSVWGAGETFF	TGTGCCTGGAGTGTGTGGGGGGCGGGAGAAACTTTCTTT
TRBV9	TRBJ1-2	TRBD1	NA	CASSVSEGTGWEGYTF	TGTGCCAGCAGCGTCTCCGAAGGGACAGGGTGGGAAGGCTACACCTTC
TRBV6-2/TRBV6-3	TRBJ1-5	NA	few	CASSYSGHGNQPQHF	TGTGCCAGCAGTTATTCGGGACACGGAAATCAGCCCCAGCATTTT
TRBV7-9	TRBJ1-2	TRBD1	NA	CASSFGQGEKSTF	TGTGCCAGCAGCTTTGGACAGGGAGAAAAGTCCACCTTC
TRBV6-2/TRBV6-3	TRBJ2-3	NA	medium-sized	CASSWDSMRDTQYF	TGTGCCAGCAGTTGGGACTCGATGAGGGATACGCAGTATTTT
TRBV29-1	TRBJ1-3	NA	NA	CSVDEGSGNTIYF	TGCAGCGTTGATGAGGGCTCTGGAAACACCATATATTTT